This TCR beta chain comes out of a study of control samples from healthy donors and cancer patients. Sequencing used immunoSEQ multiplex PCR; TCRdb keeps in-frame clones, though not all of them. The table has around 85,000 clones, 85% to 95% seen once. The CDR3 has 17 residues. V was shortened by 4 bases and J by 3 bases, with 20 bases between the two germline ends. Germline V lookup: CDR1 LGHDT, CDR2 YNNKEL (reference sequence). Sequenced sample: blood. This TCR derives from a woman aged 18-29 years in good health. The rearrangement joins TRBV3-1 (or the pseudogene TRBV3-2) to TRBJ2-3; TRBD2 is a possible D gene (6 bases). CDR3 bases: TGTGCCAGCAGCCCCGCCTGGCGGGGAACATATACAGATACGCAGTATTTT. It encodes CASSPAWRGTYTDTQYF.